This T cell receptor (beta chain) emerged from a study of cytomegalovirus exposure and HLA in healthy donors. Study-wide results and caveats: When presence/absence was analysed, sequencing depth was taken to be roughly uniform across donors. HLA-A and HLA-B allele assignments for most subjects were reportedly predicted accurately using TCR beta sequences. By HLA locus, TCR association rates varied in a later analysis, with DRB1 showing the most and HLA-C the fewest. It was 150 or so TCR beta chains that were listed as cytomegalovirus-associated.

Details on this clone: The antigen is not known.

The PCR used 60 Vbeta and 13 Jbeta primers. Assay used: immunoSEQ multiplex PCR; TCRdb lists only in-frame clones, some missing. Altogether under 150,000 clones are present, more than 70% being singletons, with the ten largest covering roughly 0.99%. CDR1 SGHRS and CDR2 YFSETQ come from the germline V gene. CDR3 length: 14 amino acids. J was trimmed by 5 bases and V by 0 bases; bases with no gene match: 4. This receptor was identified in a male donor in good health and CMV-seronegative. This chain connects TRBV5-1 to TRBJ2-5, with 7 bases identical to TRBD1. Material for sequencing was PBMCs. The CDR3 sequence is CASSLDTGVETQYF. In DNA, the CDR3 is TGCGCCAGCAGCTTGGATACAGGGGTGGAGACCCAGTACTTC.